This T cell receptor (beta chain) appears in the sequencing data of a study of T cells in Graves' hyperthyroidism and ophthalmopathy. Study background: At initial diagnosis, before any treatment had begun, peripheral blood was obtained.

This clonotype is categorized as medium-sized. The V end was cut by 5 bases, the J end by 5 bases, with 11 bases between. The CDR3 length is 13 residues. Germline lookup yields CDR1 SGHRS and CDR2 YFSETQ. The CDR3 regions of TCR beta were amplified from RNA transcripts. HTBI primers were the set used in a first-round RT-PCR of the TCR CDR3. Using its own MiXCR run on the multiplex PCR reads, TCRdb lists one record per CDR3 protein. The sample records 94,000 or so distinct CDR3 sequences, about half being singletons. Diagnoses were made from clinical symptoms, serum measures (thyroxine and TRAb), thyroid ultrasound and orbital computed tomography.

The sample consisted of blood. V gene TRBV5-1 combines with J gene TRBJ1-5; no reliable D call. The clonotype comes from a woman in her 40s with Graves' hyperthyroidism. DNA for the CDR3: TGCGCCAGCAGGCAAGACGGAGATCAGCCCCAGCATTTT. This sequence encodes CASRQDGDQPQHF.